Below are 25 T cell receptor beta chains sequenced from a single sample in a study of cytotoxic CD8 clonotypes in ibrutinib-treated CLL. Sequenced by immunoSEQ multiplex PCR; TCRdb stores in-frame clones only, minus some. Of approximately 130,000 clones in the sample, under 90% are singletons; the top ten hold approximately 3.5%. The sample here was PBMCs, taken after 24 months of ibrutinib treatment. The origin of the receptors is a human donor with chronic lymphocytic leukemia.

CDR3 sequence (DNA): TGTGCCAGCAGAGTTTTGGGGGAACCCCTCCACTTT. Its translation: CASRVLGEPLHF. The chain has TRBV27 and TRBJ1-6; possibly TRBD1 for D (5 bases). This CDR3 region has 12 residues. Germline CDR1 reads MNHEY; CDR2 reads SMNVEV (reference sequence). The V end lost 6 bases, the J end lost 12 bases, and 12 bases lay between the germline ends.

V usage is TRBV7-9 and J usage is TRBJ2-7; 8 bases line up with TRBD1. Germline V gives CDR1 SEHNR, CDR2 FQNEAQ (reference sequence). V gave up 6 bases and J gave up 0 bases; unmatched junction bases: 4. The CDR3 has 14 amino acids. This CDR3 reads CASRGTGASYEQYF. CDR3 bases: TGTGCCAGCAGAGGGACAGGAGCCTCCTACGAGCAGTACTTC.

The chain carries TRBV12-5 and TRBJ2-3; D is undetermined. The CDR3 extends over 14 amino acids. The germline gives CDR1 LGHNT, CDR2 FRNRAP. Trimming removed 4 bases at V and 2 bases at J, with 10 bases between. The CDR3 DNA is TGTGCTAGTGGTTACGAGGCAGCCACAGATACGCAGTATTTT. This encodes CASGYEAATDTQYF.

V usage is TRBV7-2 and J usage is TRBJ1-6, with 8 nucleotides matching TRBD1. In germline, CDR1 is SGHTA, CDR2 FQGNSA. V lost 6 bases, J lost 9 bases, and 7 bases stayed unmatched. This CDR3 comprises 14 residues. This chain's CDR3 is CASRQGGLSSPLHF. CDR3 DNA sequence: TGTGCCAGCAGACAGGGGGGATTGTCTTCACCCCTCCACTTT.

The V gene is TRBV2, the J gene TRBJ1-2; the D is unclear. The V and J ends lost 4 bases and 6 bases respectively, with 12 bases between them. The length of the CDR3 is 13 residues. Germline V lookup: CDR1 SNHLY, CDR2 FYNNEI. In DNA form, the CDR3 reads TGTGCCAGCAGTGCTGAAAGGCGTGATGGCTACACCTTC. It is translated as CASSAERRDGYTF.

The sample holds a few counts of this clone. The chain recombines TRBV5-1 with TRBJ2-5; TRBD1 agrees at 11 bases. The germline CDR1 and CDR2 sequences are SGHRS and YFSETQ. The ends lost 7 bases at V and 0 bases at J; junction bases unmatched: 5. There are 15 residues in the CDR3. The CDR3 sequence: CASGRDRGYQETQYF. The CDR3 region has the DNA TGCGCCAGCGGCCGGGACAGGGGGTACCAAGAGACCCAGTACTTC.

CDR3 sequence (DNA): TGTGCCAGCAGCGGAGCCGGGACTCCCGACTACGAGCAGTACTTC. It is translated as CASSGAGTPDYEQYF. The chain joins TRBV5-4 to TRBJ2-7, with D maybe TRBD2 (6 bases). Trimming removed 4 bases from V and 3 bases from J, with 17 bases in between. Germline-derived CDR1 and CDR2 are SGHNT and YYREEE (reference sequence). CDR3 size: 15 residues.

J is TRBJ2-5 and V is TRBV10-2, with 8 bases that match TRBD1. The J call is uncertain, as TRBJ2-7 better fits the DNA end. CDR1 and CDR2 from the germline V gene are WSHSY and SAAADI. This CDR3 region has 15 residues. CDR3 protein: CASRDAGTGSYEQYF. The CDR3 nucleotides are TGCGCCAGCAGAGACGCCGGGACAGGCTCCTACGAGCAGTACTTC.

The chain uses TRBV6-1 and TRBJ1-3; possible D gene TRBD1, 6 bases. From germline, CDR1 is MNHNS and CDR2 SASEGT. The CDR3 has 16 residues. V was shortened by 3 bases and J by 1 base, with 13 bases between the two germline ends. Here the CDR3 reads CASSDDRRGSGNTIYF. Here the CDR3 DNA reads TGTGCCAGCAGTGACGATCGGAGGGGGTCTGGAAACACCATATATTTT.

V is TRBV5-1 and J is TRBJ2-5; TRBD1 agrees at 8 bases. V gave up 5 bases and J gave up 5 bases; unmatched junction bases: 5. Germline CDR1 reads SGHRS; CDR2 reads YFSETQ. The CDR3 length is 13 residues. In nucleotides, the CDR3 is TGCGCCAGCAGGGATCCAGGGGGCGAGACCCAGTACTTC. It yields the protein CASRDPGGETQYF.

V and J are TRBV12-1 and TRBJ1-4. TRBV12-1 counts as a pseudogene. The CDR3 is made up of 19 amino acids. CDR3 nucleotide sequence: TGTGCCAGCAGCCCCCTCCTAGCCGGCAGGGTTCAGAGGAATGAAAAACTGTTTTTT. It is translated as CASSPLLAGRVQRNEKLFF.

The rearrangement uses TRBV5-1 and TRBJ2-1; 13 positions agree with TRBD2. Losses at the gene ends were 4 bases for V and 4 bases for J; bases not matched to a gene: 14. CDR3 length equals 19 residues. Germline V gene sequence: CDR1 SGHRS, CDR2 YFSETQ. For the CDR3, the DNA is TGCGCCAGCAGCGCCTATGGGGGACTAGCGGGGCGTTTGTACAATGAGCAGTTCTTC. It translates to CASSAYGGLAGRLYNEQFF.

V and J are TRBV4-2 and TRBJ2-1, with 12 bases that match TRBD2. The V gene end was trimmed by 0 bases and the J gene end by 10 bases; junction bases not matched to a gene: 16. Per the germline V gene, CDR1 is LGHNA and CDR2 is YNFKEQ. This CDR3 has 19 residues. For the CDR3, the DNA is TGTGCCAGCAGCCAAGATCTTGGACTAGCGGGGAACCCCAGTTACGAGCAGTTCTTC. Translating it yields CASSQDLGLAGNPSYEQFF.

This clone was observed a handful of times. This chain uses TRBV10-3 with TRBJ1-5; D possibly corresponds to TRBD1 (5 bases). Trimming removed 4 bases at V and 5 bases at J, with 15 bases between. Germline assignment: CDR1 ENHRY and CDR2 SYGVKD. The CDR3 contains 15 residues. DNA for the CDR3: TGTGCCATCAGTGGTGGGACCGGAGGGGATCAGCCCCAGCATTTT. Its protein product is CAISGGTGGDQPQHF.

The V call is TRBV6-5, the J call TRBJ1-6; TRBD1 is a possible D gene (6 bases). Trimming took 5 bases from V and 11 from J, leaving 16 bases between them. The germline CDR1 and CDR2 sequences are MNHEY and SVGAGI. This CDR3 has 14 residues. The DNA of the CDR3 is TGTGCCAGCAGTCAGGGGACCATGGGACCACCCCTCCACTTT. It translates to CASSQGTMGPPLHF.

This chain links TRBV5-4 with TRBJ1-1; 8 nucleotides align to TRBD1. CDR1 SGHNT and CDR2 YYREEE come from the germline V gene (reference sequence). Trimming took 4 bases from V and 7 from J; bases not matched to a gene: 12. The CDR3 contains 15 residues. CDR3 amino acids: CASSNLGQGEGEAFF. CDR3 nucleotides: TGTGCCAGCAGCAACCTCGGACAGGGTGAGGGTGAAGCTTTCTTT.

CDR3 bases: TGTGCCAGTTTGGGACTAGCGGTTGTGGATACGCAGTATTTT. Protein sequence: CASLGLAVVDTQYF. The chain carries TRBV28 and TRBJ2-3; the match to TRBD2 covers 11 bases. The germline V gene has CDR1 MDHEN and CDR2 SYDVKM. There are 14 residues in the CDR3. After removal of 9 bases from V and 6 bases from J, the junction contained 8 bases not matched to a gene.

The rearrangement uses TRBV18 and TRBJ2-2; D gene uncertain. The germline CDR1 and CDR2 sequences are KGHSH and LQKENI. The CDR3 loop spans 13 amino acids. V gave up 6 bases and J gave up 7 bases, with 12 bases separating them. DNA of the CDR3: TGTGCCAGCTCCCCCAGAGCACACGGGGAGCTGTTTTTT. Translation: CASSPRAHGELFF.

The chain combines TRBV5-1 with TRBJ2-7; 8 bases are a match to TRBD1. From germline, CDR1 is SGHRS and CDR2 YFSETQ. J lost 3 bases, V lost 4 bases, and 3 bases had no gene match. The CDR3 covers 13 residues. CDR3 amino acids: CASSLTGVYEQYF. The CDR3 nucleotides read TGCGCCAGCAGCCTGACAGGGGTCTACGAGCAGTACTTC. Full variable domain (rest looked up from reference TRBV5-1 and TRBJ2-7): KAGVTQTPRYLIKTRGQQVTLSCSPISGHRSVSWYQQTPGQGLQFLFEYFSETQRNKGNFPGRFSGRQFSNSRSEMNVSTLELGDSALYLCASSLTGVYEQYFGPGTRLTVT.

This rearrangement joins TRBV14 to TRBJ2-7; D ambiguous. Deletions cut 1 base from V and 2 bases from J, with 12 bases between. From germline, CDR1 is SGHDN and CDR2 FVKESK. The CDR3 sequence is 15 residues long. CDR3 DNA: TGTGCCAGCAGCCAAGGGGATGGCCAAACCTACGAGCAGTACTTC. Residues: CASSQGDGQTYEQYF.

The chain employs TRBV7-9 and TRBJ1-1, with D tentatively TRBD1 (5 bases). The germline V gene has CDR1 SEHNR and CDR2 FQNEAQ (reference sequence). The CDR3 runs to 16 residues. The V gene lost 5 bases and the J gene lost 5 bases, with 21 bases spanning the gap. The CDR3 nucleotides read TGTGCCAGCAGCCATGTGGGCGGGGGTACCGGGACTGAAGCTTTCTTT. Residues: CASSHVGGGTGTEAFF.

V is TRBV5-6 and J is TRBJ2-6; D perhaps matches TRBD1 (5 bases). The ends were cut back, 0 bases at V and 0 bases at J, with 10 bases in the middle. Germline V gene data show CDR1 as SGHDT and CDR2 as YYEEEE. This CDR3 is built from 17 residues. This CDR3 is CASSLAGPTSGANVLTF. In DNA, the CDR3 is TGTGCCAGCAGCTTGGCAGGGCCGACCTCTGGGGCCAACGTCCTGACTTTC.

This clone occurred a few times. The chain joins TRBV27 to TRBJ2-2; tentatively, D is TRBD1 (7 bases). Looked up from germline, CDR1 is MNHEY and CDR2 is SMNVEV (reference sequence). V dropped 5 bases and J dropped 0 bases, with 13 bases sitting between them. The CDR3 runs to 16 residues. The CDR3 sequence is CASSRQGGANTGELFF. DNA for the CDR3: TGTGCCAGCAGTCGTCAGGGGGGCGCGAACACCGGGGAGCTGTTTTTT.

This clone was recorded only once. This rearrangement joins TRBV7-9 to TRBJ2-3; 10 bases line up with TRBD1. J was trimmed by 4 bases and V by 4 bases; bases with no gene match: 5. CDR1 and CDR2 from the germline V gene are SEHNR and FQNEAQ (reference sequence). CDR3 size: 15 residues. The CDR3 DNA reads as TGTGCCAGCAGCTCCGACAGGGGGCCATCAGATACGCAGTATTTT. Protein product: CASSSDRGPSDTQYF.

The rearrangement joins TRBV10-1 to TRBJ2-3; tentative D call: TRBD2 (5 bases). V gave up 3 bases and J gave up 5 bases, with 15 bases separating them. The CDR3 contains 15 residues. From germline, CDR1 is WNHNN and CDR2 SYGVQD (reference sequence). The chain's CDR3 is CASSDGVANLDTQYF. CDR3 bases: TGCGCCAGCAGTGACGGGGTAGCGAACCTAGATACGCAGTATTTT.